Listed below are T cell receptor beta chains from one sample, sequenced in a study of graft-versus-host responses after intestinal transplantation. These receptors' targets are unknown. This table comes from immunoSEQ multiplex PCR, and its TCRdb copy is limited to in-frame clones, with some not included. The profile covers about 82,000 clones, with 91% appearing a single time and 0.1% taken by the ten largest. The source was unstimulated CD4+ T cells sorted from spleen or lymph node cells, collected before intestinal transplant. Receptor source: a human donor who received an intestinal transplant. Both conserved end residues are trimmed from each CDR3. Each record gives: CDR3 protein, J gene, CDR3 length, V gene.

CDR3: ASSPRAHGDSHNEKLF; J: TRBJ1-4; length: 16; V: TRBV18
CDR3: ASTAGGPGANVLT; J: TRBJ2-6; length: 13; V: TRBV6-5
CDR3: ASTKGGPYEQY; J: TRBJ2-7; length: 11; V: TRBV28
CDR3: AWSVRTVNQPQH; J: TRBJ1-5; length: 12; V: TRBV30
CDR3: ASSQATGVRTDTQY; J: TRBJ2-3; length: 14; V: TRBV4-3
CDR3: ASRLTTNTEAF; J: TRBJ1-1; length: 11; V: TRBV7-9
CDR3: ASSPLGDSWDSYEQY; J: TRBJ2-7; length: 15; V: TRBV27
CDR3: ASSQEPEPGILAKNIQY; J: TRBJ2-4; length: 17; V: TRBV4-1
CDR3: ASSLRGLGGYT; J: TRBJ1-2; length: 11; V: TRBV13
CDR3: ASTTGGSNFYGYT; J: TRBJ1-2; length: 13; V: TRBV27
CDR3: ASGWGQGITDTQY; J: TRBJ2-3; length: 13; V: TRBV12-5
CDR3: AISESGGTKYGYT; J: TRBJ1-2; length: 13; V: TRBV10-3
CDR3: ASSFGTGDKPLH; J: TRBJ1-6; length: 12; V: TRBV19
CDR3: ATSGGTSGGGLLTDTQY; J: TRBJ2-3; length: 17; V: TRBV15
CDR3: ASSLASAGAYSYT; J: TRBJ1-2; length: 13; V: TRBV7-9
CDR3: ASSPGTSGGAAYNEQF; J: TRBJ2-1; length: 16; V: TRBV18
CDR3: ASSSVQGTTEAF; J: TRBJ1-1; length: 12; V: TRBV5-1
CDR3: ASSPGLAGGPGKNIQY; J: TRBJ2-4; length: 16; V: TRBV5-6
CDR3: ASRKQGANEQF; J: TRBJ2-1; length: 11; V: TRBV27
CDR3: ASSSLGLSSGNTIY; J: TRBJ1-3; length: 14; V: TRBV7-9
CDR3: ASSPQQGEQY; J: TRBJ2-7; length: 10; V: TRBV18
CDR3: ASSLMKYGITEAF; J: TRBJ1-1; length: 13; V: TRBV5-6